Described below is a single T cell receptor beta chain sequence and its context. Its antigen is as yet unknown. The data are from a study of T cells in Graves' hyperthyroidism and ophthalmopathy. Overall study results and limits: Through a model of 13 V-J features, ophthalmopathy was separated from stable hyperthyroidism. Most thyroid clonotypes expanded above 0.001 appeared in blood too.

Authors of the study amplified TCR beta CDR3 regions from RNA transcripts. An initial round of RT-PCR targeting the TCR CDR3 relied on the HTBI primer set. TCRdb recomputed calls from the multiplex PCR reads with MiXCR, one row per CDR3 protein. Of 400,000 to 450,000 distinct CDR3 sequences in the sample, 14% to 15% were seen once. The source material was blood. The clonotype comes from a man in his late teens or twenties with Graves' ophthalmopathy.

The CDR3 sequence is CASSPLTTRGSGNTIYF. The CDR3 coding sequence is TGTGCCAGCTCACCGCTAACCACCAGGGGCTCTGGAAACACCATATATTTT. The chain couples TRBV18 to TRBJ1-3; a weak D match, TRBD1 (6 bases). Trimming pared 3 bases from V and 0 bases from J, leaving 15 bases between. Germline lookup yields CDR1 KGHSH and CDR2 LQKENI. The CDR3 totals 17 residues.